The T cell receptor (beta chain) described here comes from a study of blood T cell repertoires in COVID-19. Participants came from about two dozen US areas, aged roughly 18 to 89 years. Germline CDR1 and CDR2: MDHEN and SYDVKM. The CDR3 consists of 11 residues. V was shortened by 3 bases and J by 4 bases, with 3 bases between the two germline ends. Clones were sequenced by immunoSEQ multiplex PCR, and TCRdb holds only the in-frame ones, with some missing. The sample consists of 200,000 to 250,000 clones, 70% to 90% of them appearing once. Sample: PBMCs or T cells enriched from blood (not recorded which). V and J are TRBV28 and TRBJ1-2, with D unresolved. This receptor was identified in a man between 25 and 39 years old who had recovered from COVID-19. CDR3 DNA sequence: TGTGCCAGCAGTTTCGGCTATGGCTACACCTTC. Amino acids: CASSFGYGYTF.